The sequence of this TCR beta chain was determined in a study of PD-L1 blockade in urothelial cancer. The overall study: Males with bladder-origin urothelial cancer constituted most of the roughly 29 patients. The median T cell count in blood samples was 140,000 to 150,000. Findings of the study overall: Below-median pretreatment blood TCR clonality predicted better survival.

Templates that were synthetic TCR analogs were spiked into each PCR. The table came from immunoSEQ multiplex PCR; TCRdb's copy has only in-frame clones and leaves some out. The data hold tens of thousands of clones, with 90% observed a single time. Germline-derived CDR1 and CDR2 are MNHGY and SAAAGT. The CDR3 runs 15 residues. Trimming stripped 3 bases from V and 3 bases from J, with 11 bases between. This clone was seen once. Its cognate antigen is unknown. Noted time point: pretreatment peripheral blood. The receptor was derived from a man aged 65 to 79 with urothelial cancer. Sample: PBMCs, taken around atezolizumab (anti-PD-L1) treatment. The chain combines TRBV6-8 with TRBJ2-2, with D maybe TRBD1 (6 bases). The CDR3 loop is CASSYVWGHTGELFF. The CDR3 nucleotides are TGTGCCAGCAGTTATGTATGGGGGCACACCGGGGAGCTGTTTTTT.